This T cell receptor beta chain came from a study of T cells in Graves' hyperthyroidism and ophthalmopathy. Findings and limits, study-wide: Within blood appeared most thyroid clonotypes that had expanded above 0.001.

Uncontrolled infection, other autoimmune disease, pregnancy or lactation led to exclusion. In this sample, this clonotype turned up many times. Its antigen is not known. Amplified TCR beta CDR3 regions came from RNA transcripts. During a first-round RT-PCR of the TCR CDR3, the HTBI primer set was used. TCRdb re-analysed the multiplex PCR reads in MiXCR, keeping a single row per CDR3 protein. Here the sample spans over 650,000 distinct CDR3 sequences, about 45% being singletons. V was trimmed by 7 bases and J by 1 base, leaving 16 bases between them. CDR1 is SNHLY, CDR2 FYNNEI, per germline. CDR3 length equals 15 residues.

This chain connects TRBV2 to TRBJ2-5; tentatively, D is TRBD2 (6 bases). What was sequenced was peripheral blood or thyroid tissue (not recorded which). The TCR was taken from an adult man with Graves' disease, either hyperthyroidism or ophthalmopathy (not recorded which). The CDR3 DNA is TGTGCCAGCACTAGGGGATCGACTAGCCAAGAGACCCAGTACTTC. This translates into CASTRGSTSQETQYF. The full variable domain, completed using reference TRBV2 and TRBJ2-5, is EPEVTQTPSHQVTQMGQEVILRCVPISNHLYFYWYRQILGQKVEFLVSFYNNEISEKSEIFDDQFSVERPDGSNFTLKIRSTKLEDSAMYFCASTRGSTSQETQYFGPGTRLLVL.